This TCR beta chain derives from a study of T cell changes during pregnancy in multiple sclerosis. Germline V CDR1 and CDR2: LGHNA, YNFKEQ. The CDR3 runs to 15 residues. The trim removed 4 bases at V and 6 bases at J, leaving 10 bases unmatched. Using immunoSEQ multiplex PCR, the repertoire was profiled, and TCRdb retains in-frame clones only, with some absent. The sample has 30,000 to 35,000 clones, 75% to 95% seen once. The chain joins TRBV4-2 to TRBJ2-3; TRBD2 matches at 7 bases. This TCR was recovered from a female donor with multiple sclerosis, enrolled in a pregnancy study. Sequencing used CD8+ T cells from peripheral blood mononuclear cells, obtained before pregnancy. This CDR3 is CASSPRVGGVDTQYF. In DNA form, the CDR3 reads TGTGCCAGCAGCCCCAGGGTGGGGGGGGTGGATACGCAGTATTTT.